This TCR beta chain originates from a study of T-cell memory formation after mild COVID-19. Notes on the study in general: Prior to infection, memory already included some responding clones, suggesting cross-reactive memory joined.

Comments on this clonotype: The target antigen is unknown.

UMIs and sample barcodes were carried by the TCR alpha and TCR beta cDNA libraries that 5'RACE produced using constant-segment primers. TCRdb redid the calling of the 5' RACE reads with MiXCR, one entry per CDR3 protein. The data hold some 200,000 distinct CDR3 sequences, with approximately 10% observed a single time. CDR1 and CDR2 (germline): MGHDK, SYGVNS. CDR3 length: 12 amino acids. Deletions cut 4 bases from V and 2 bases from J, with 6 bases between. The chain is built from TRBV25-1 and TRBJ2-7; D is uncertain. This clonotype was sampled from a man between 18 and 35 years old who had mild COVID-19 (a few samples of this study predate the infection). Cell type and time point are not known. The sequencing sample was made of PBMCs or a T cell subset sorted from them (not recorded which). The CDR3 sequence is CASSGVTYEQYF. DNA for the CDR3: TGTGCCAGCAGTGGTGTGACCTACGAGCAGTACTTC.